The following is a TCR beta chain sequence with its context. No antigen is known for it. From germline, CDR1 is MDHEN and CDR2 SYDVKM. The V end was cut by 5 bases, the J end by 8 bases, with 10 bases between. This CDR3 region has 11 residues. The time point is: week 23, last vaccination. Mutant IDH1 20-mer peptide, at 300 ug, made up each vaccine dose, with topical imiquimod. Astrocytomas found in donors were new, WHO grade 3 or 4, IDH1-mutant and ATRX-lost. These data belong to a study of a mutant IDH1 vaccine in newly diagnosed glioma. Study summary: Onset of vaccination occurred 4-6 weeks following radiotherapy alone, or with temozolomide cycles. Most patients had radiochemotherapy with temozolomide before enrollment; others had one alone.

Study-wide points: No link was apparently found between pseudoprogression and changes in top peripheral T cell clonotypes.

Method: immunoSEQ multiplex PCR; TCRdb's copy keeps in-frame clones and lacks some. The sample consists of 60,000 or so clones, around 84% of them appearing once. This clonotype was sampled from a man aged 30-40 years with glioma. This material consisted of PBMCs, taken from a glioma patient whose treatment included an IDH1 peptide vaccine. The gene calls are TRBV28 and TRBJ2-7; no definite D call. The CDR3 coding sequence is TGTGCCAGCAGTGTGACGTGGAAGCAGTACTTC. Amino acid sequence: CASSVTWKQYF. The entire variable domain, with the rest obtained from reference TRBV28 and TRBJ2-7, is as follows: DVKVTQSSRYLVKRTGEKVFLECVQDMDHENMFWYRQDPGLGLRLIYFSYDVKMKEKGDIPEGYSVSREKKERFSLILESASTNQTSMYLCASSVTWKQYFGPGTRLTVT.